This T cell receptor beta chain was obtained from a study of blood T cell repertoires in COVID-19. Background on the study: PBMCs, B-cell-depleted T cells, or T cells were the source of the cDNA or gDNA that made up the material.

This CDR3 spans 15 amino acids. Germline CDR1 reads SQVTM; CDR2 reads ANQGSEA. V was pared by 1 base and J by 9 bases, with 5 bases of the junction left unmatched. As originally analysed: By means of reference gene primer amplification, nucleated cell counts were estimated. Clones were read by immunoSEQ multiplex PCR, and TCRdb kept only the in-frame ones, dropping some. Clone size and the V and J calls come from that table; the DNA yielded D and trimming. The sample comprises about 72,000 clones, around 86% of which are singletons, and under 13% rests with the top ten. The chain combines TRBV29-1 with TRBJ2-1, with TRBD2 identical over 14 bases. The specimen sequenced was peripheral blood. The sequence was obtained from a man between 65 and 85 years old with active or convalescent COVID-19. CDR3 in DNA: TGCAGCGTTGAAGTCGGGACTAGCGGGGGCGGTGAGCAGTTCTTC. Protein sequence: CSVEVGTSGGGEQFF.